Here is one TCR beta chain with its context. These data are taken from a study of T cell changes during pregnancy in multiple sclerosis. The repertoire was sequenced with immunoSEQ multiplex PCR; TCRdb's copy has only in-frame clones and lacks some. The sample includes approximately 61,000 clones, approximately 91% seen only once; the top ten take around 1.6%. Germline CDR1 is SGHTA and CDR2 is FQGNSA. V was pared by 2 bases and J by 4 bases, with 12 bases between. The CDR3 is 15 residues long. This sample comprised peripheral blood, obtained in the first trimester of pregnancy. The chain has TRBV7-2 and TRBJ1-3; the D gene is possibly TRBD1 (6 bases). The source is a female donor with multiple sclerosis, enrolled in a pregnancy study. In DNA form, the CDR3 reads TGTGCCAGCAGCTTATTGCAGGGGTTAGGAAACACCATATATTTT. Its protein product is CASSLLQGLGNTIYF.